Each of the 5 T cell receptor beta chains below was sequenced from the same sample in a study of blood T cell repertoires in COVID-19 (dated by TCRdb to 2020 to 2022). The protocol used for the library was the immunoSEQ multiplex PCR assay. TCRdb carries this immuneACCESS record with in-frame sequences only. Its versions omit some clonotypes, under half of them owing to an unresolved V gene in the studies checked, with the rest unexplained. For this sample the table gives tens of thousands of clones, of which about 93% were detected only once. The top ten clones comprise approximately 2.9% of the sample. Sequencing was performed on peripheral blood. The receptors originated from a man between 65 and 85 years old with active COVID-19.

CDR3 protein: CASSESPGNYGYTF. CDR3 DNA: TGTGCCAGCAGTGAATCCCCAGGGAACTATGGCTACACCTTC. The chain is built from TRBV2 and TRBJ1-2; tentatively, D is TRBD1 (5 bases). Germline loops: CDR1 SNHLY, CDR2 FYNNEI. Between the trimmed V and J ends, which lost 2 bases and 2 bases, there was a span of 9 bases. This CDR3 is 14 amino acids long.

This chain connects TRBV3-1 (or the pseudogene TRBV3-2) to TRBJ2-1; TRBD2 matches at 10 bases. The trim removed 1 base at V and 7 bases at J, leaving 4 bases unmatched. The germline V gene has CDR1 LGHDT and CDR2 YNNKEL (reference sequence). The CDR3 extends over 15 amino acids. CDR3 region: CASSQASGGWNEQFF. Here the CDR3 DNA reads TGTGCCAGCAGCCAAGCTAGCGGGGGTTGGAATGAGCAGTTCTTC.

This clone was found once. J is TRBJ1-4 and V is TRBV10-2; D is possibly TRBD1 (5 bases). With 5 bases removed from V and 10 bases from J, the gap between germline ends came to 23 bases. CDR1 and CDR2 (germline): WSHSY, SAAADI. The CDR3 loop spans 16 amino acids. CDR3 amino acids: CASSRTPGRWEGKLFF. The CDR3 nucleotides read TGCGCCAGCAGTCGAACCCCGGGACGCTGGGAGGGAAAACTGTTTTTT.

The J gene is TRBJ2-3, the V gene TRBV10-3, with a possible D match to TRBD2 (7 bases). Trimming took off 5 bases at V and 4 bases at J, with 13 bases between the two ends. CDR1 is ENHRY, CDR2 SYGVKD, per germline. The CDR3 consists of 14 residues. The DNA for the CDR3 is TGTGCCATCAGTAGGGGGGGTGGTCCAGATACGCAGTATTTT. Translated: CAISRGGGPDTQYF.

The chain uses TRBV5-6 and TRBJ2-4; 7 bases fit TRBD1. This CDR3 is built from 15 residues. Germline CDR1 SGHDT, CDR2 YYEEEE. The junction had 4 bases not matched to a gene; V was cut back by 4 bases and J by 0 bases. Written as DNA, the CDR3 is TGTGCCAGCAGCGTGGACAGGTTAGCCAAAAACATTCAGTACTTC. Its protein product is CASSVDRLAKNIQYF.